Described below is a single T cell receptor beta chain sequence and its context. The antigen remains unidentified. This record comes from a study of siplizumab effects on memory and regulatory T cells. Regarding the study as a whole: Confirmatory evidence of suppressive function in proliferating siplizumab-culture Tregs was not obtained. Siplizumab significantly lowered the alloreactive sequences that could be traced to unstimulated CD4+ memory cells.

The assay was immunoSEQ multiplex PCR, and TCRdb's table has in-frame clones only and misses some. The sample shows about 87,000 clones, over 80% of them seen only once. The CDR3 consists of 13 residues. V dropped 2 bases and J dropped 7 bases, with 8 bases sitting between them. The germline V gene has CDR1 SGHVS and CDR2 FQNEAQ. This receptor was identified in a human donor in good health. The sequenced sample was CD4+ T cells sorted from blood. This chain links TRBV7-8 with TRBJ1-4; D uncertain. CDR3 residues: CASSLSRVEKLFF. CDR3 in DNA: TGTGCCAGCAGCTTAAGTAGGGTTGAAAAACTGTTTTTT.